Included here is one T cell receptor beta chain sequence, with context. Its specificity is unknown. The data belong to a study of Ad26.COV2.S vaccination and SARS-CoV-2 variants. Whole-study context: The Ad26.COV2.S arm of the COV1001 trial was where the donor was placed. The study gave Ad26.COV2.S intramuscularly, once or twice 56 days apart. Regarding the study as a whole: Substantial breadth in spike-specific CD8+ and CD4+ T cell responses was reportedly seen after vaccination. Among vaccine recipients, spike-specific TCR breadth exceeded that of placebo recipients.

Trimming took 1 base from V and 5 from J, leaving 7 bases between them. Germline assignment: CDR1 SGHNT and CDR2 YENEEA. The CDR3 consists of 13 residues. Sample treatment: around 19 received Ad26.COV2.S at low or high dose, single or two shots; roughly five received placebo; per-sample allocation not given. The samples were gathered on day 63 after the first injection of vaccine or placebo. Profiled with immunoSEQ multiplex PCR; TCRdb holds only in-frame clones, not every one. The repertoire has some 480,000 clones, around 85% of them found once; the top ten carry over 10%. The TCR originated in a person aged 18 to 65 who received the Ad26.COV2.S COVID-19 vaccine or a placebo. Sequenced material: peripheral blood, taken in a trial of Ad26.COV2.S vaccine versus placebo. The chain combines TRBV11-3 with TRBJ2-3; unclear D gene. CDR3 DNA sequence: TGTGCCAGCAGCTTAGCTTCAGGAGATACGCAGTATTTT. This sequence encodes CASSLASGDTQYF.